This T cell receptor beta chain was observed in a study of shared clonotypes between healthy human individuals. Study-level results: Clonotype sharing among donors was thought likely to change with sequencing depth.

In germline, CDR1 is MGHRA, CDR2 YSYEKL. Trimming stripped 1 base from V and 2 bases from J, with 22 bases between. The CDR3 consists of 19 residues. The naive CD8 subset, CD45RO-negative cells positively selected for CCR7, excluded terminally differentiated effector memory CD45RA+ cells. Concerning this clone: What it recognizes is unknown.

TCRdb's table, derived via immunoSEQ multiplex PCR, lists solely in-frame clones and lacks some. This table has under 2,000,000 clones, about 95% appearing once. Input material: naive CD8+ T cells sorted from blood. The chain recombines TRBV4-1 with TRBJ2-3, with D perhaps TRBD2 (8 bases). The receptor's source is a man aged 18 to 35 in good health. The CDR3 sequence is CASSQVAGPGRGDTDTQYF. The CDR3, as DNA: TGCGCCAGCAGCCAAGTAGCGGGACCCGGCAGGGGGGACACAGATACGCAGTATTTT.